These T cell receptor beta chains were read from a single sample in a study of T-cell reconstitution after alpha-beta-depleted transplantation in children. TCRdb re-called the PCR reads with MiXCR, one entry per CDR3 protein. This table holds 200,000 to 250,000 distinct CDR3 sequences, roughly 7% found once. Sequencing was performed on PBMCs, taken before TCRalphabeta/CD19-depleted stem cell transplant. These receptors came from a boy aged 2 to 9 with acute lymphoblastic leukemia, due to receive a stem cell transplant. Each CDR3 is given with its conserved first and last residue. The order of the fields is CDR3 length, V gene, J gene, CDR3 protein.

14,TRBV2,TRBJ2-2,CASSMEVRGGELFF
12,TRBV7-2,TRBJ2-7,CASSVQDYEQYF
14,TRBV28,TRBJ1-5,CASRNPWGHQPQHF
16,TRBV28,TRBJ2-7,CASSSSSIDRYYEQYF
13,TRBV5-1,TRBJ1-2,CASSLKDHYGYTF
15,TRBV6-2/TRBV6-3,TRBJ2-7,CASSARGAVNSEQYF
16,TRBV15,TRBJ2-7,CATSREPSRNPYEQYF
12,TRBV20-1,TRBJ1-1,CSAKGDPIGTFF
13,TRBV6-5,TRBJ2-3,CASSQDLTDTQYF
14,TRBV6-5,TRBJ2-7,CASSYSGLADEQYF
14,TRBV19,TRBJ2-7,CASCRGQGADEQYF
16,TRBV18,TRBJ2-5,CASSPPEGSKRLTQYF
15,TRBV5-1,TRBJ2-1,CASSLAGQYYNEQFF
14,TRBV10-2,TRBJ1-1,CASRTGTKGTEAFF
14,TRBV7-2,TRBJ1-2,CASSQGQVNYGYTF
16,TRBV6-5,TRBJ1-1,CASSYSRAGRSTEAFF
18,TRBV4-3,TRBJ1-5,CASSQDRAGLGSNQPQHF
14,TRBV28,TRBJ2-5,CASSFPLRQETQYF
15,TRBV11-2,TRBJ2-3,CASSKERGFTDTQYF
12,TRBV28,TRBJ1-5,CASSFRGQPQHF
14,TRBV4-2,TRBJ2-7,CASSTTSGDYEQYF
13,TRBV7-3,TRBJ2-7,CASSPGPDYEQYF
13,TRBV28,TRBJ1-2,CASSLKGASSYTF
16,TRBV7-8,TRBJ2-3,CASSLVRGGAPDTQYF
12,TRBV7-9,TRBJ2-7,CASSPLVGEQYF
15,TRBV7-8,TRBJ2-3,CASSSLKTSTDTQYF
15,TRBV5-1,TRBJ2-1,CASSPIGQGASEQFF
15,TRBV28,TRBJ1-5,CASSPPDRRGQPQHF
15,TRBV20-1,TRBJ2-1,CSASLAGGPYNEQFF
13,TRBV28,TRBJ2-7,CASSRGRRSEQYF
13,TRBV29-1,TRBJ2-5,CSVETGGRETQYF
17,TRBV11-2,TRBJ1-3,CASSLDPGSWGRNTIYF
14,TRBV12-3/TRBV12-4,TRBJ1-1,CASSQGGMNTEAFF
12,TRBV3-1,TRBJ2-5,CASSQGEETQYF
13,TRBV5-1,TRBJ2-7,CASRAGRSYEQYF
14,TRBV27,TRBJ1-4,CASSLKGFNEKLFF
14,TRBV5-1,TRBJ1-2,CASSLEGSNYGYTF
15,TRBV20-1,TRBJ2-3,CSAGSLGLATDTQYF
16,TRBV12-3/TRBV12-4,TRBJ2-1,CASRIPGTGGHNEQFF
17,TRBV6-5,TRBJ2-2,CASSYGTGVEGTGELFF
16,TRBV11-2,TRBJ2-3,CASSLDSSSGGDTQYF
16,TRBV6-1,TRBJ2-3,CASSPVGLAGADTQYF
14,TRBV6-5,TRBJ2-3,CASSSGTPRDTQYF
16,TRBV6-2/TRBV6-3,TRBJ1-1,CASSIILRRSNTEAFF
15,TRBV7-2,TRBJ2-1,CASSFSGFTYNEQFF
13,TRBV2,TRBJ2-3,CASSWEGTDTQYF
15,TRBV12-3/TRBV12-4,TRBJ2-2,CASSLSGLHTGELFF
14,TRBV5-1,TRBJ2-2,CASSRTLNTGELFF
17,TRBV5-1,TRBJ2-2,CASSLGMTSDDTGELFF
16,TRBV3-1,TRBJ1-6,CASSPSGESYNSPLHF
12,TRBV10-3,TRBJ1-2,CAIQEDSSGYTF
15,TRBV12-3/TRBV12-4,TRBJ2-2,CASRPGLASTGELFF
14,TRBV5-1,TRBJ2-1,CASEKTGGGNEQFF
14,TRBV15,TRBJ2-5,CATSRDWAEETQYF
14,TRBV12-3/TRBV12-4,TRBJ2-3,CASRNRDLGDTQYF
15,TRBV5-1,TRBJ2-1,CASSGGLAPYNEQFF
15,TRBV7-9,TRBJ1-1,CASSRPQGLNTEAFF
13,TRBV5-4,TRBJ2-3,CASSSGDTDTQYF
16,TRBV5-1,TRBJ2-1,CASSLGTGQLYNEQFF
15,TRBV9,TRBJ2-1,CASSVEVSSYNEQFF